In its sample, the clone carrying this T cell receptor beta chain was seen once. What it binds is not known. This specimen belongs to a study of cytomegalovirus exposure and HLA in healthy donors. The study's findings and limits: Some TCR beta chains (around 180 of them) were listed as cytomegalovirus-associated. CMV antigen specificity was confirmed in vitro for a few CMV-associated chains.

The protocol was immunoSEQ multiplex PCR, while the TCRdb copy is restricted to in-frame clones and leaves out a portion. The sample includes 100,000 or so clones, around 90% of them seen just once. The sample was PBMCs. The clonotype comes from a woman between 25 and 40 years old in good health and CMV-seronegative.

CDR3: CASSLESTANTEAFF. The CDR3 nucleotides are TGTGCCAGCAGCTTGGAAAGTACAGCGAACACTGAAGCTTTCTTT. The chain is built from TRBV5-6 and TRBJ1-1; no clear D. V was shortened by 0 bases and J by 1 base, with 10 bases between the two germline ends. Germline V CDR1 and CDR2: SGHDT, YYEEEE. The CDR3 runs 15 residues. Combining the CDR3 with reference TRBV5-6 and TRBJ1-1 gives the whole variable domain DAGVTQSPTHLIKTRGQQVTLRCSPKSGHDTVSWYQQALGQGPQFIFQYYEEEERQRGNFPDRFSGHQFPNYSSELNVNALLLGDSALYLCASSLESTANTEAFFGQGTRLTVV.